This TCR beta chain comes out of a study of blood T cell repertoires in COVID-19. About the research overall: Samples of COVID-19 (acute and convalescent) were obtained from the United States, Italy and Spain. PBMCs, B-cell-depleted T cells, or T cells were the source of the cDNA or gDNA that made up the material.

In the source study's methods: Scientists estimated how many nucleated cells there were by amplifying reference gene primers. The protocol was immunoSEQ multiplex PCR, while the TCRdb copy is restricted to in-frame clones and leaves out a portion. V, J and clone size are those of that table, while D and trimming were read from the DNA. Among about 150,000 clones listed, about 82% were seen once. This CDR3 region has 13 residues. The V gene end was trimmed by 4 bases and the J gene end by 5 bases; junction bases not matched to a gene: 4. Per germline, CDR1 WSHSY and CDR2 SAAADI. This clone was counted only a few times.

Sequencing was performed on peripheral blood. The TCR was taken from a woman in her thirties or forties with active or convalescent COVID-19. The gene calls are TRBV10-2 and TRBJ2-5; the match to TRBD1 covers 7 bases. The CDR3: CASSVFRGETQYF. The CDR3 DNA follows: TGCGCCAGCAGTGTGTTCAGGGGGGAGACCCAGTACTTC.